The source of this T cell receptor (beta chain) is a study of T cell repertoires in cytomegalovirus infection (dated by TCRdb to 2018 to 2020). For context, the study as a whole: Peptide stimulations targeted recently identified HLA-C-restricted CMV epitopes, whose presentation resists viral immunomodulation, together with well-studied HLA-B-restricted epitopes. Donor HLA type was relevant to the analysis, as public TCR beta signatures indicated carriage of CMV infection together with the matching HLA type.

Read against the paper, the sample's treatment or condition label means: in vitro stimulation with specific CMV peptide epitopes to enrich CMV-specific T cells. The data were produced on an Illumina HiSeq 1500. Using fastp trimming at Q25 and MiXCR clonotype assembly, TCRdb reanalyzed the public sequencing data and kept in-frame beta chains. Records with the same CDR3 protein are collapsed into one entry carrying the most frequent genes and DNA. Here the sample has about 770,000 distinct CDR3 sequences; roughly 28% occur a single time. Roughly 13% of the sample comes from the top ten. The full study reports these points: In both this cohort and an independent approximately 350-donor cohort, the cumulative frequency of public TCR beta family members distinguished carriers of CMV infection plus the relevant HLA type. In the ex vivo response, HLA-C-restricted CMV-specific TCR beta clonotypes were dominant, and in two of eight donors the single most frequent clonotype came from this HLA-C-restricted group.

The junction carries 15 bases between V and J, which are trimmed by 0 bases and 4 bases respectively. The germline V gene yields MDHEN for CDR1 and SYDVKM for CDR2. From the cysteine through the phenylalanine, the CDR3 covers 16 amino acids. Only the CDR3 part of the read is kept: 48 bases, read in frame from the first base. Details on this clonotype: It lacks a known antigen. Base qualities were left out, and no much larger clone turns up one base away.

The receptor was derived from a human donor in good health (CMV status not recorded). Some clones in this sample may be carry-over from other donors' samples. This material consisted of cultured CD8+ T cells from PBMCs, taken from culture after CMV antigen stimulation. This sequence uses TRBV28 and TRBJ1-1; TRBD1 is perhaps the D gene, given 5 matching bases. CDR3 reads: CASSLWGVGGITEAFF. In nucleotide form, the sequence is TGTGCCAGCAGTTTATGGGGGGTGGGGGGGATCACTGAAGCTTTCTTT. Joined to the reference TRBV28 and TRBJ1-1 proteins, this CDR3 gives the full variable domain: DVKVTQSSRYLVKRTGEKVFLECVQDMDHENMFWYRQDPGLGLRLIYFSYDVKMKEKGDIPEGYSVSREKKERFSLILESASTNQTSMYLCASSLWGVGGITEAFFGQGTRLTVV.